The clone carrying this T cell receptor (beta chain) was counted a few times. Time point given: pretreatment peripheral blood. The data originate from a study of PD-L1 blockade in urothelial cancer. In the study overall: Most patients, about 90% of the roughly 29, were males with bladder-origin cancer.

Here immunoSEQ multiplex PCR was the method, and the copy in TCRdb shows in-frame clones only, minus some. The sample consists of around 57,000 clones, roughly four fifths of them appearing once. Germline V gene sequence: CDR1 GTSNPN, CDR2 SVGIG (reference sequence). V dropped 0 bases and J dropped 0 bases, with 5 bases sitting between them. The CDR3 totals 13 residues. The material was PBMCs, obtained around atezolizumab (anti-PD-L1) treatment. The sequence came from an older man with urothelial cancer. This sequence joins TRBV30 and TRBJ1-1; D gene ambiguous. This chain's CDR3 is CAWSVDLNTEAFF. As DNA, the CDR3 is TGTGCCTGGAGTGTAGACTTGAACACTGAAGCTTTCTTT.